The sequence of this TCR beta chain was determined in a study of response to subunit inactivated influenza vaccine. Whole-study findings and limits: Authors suggested each seasonal flu vaccination may recruit only limited numbers of new T cells.

Regarding this clonotype: Its matching antigen is unknown.

The trim removed 3 bases at V and 6 bases at J, leaving 7 bases unmatched. CDR1 is SEHNR and CDR2 is FQNEAQ in the germline V gene (reference sequence). The CDR3 length is 14 residues. A single record per CDR3 protein comes from TCRdb applying MiXCR to the RT-PCR reads. The sample shows about 520,000 distinct CDR3 sequences, roughly 27% of them seen only once. The clonotype comes from a man between 50 and 59 years old who received an inactivated influenza vaccine. The sequences come from CD4+ T cells sorted from PBMCs, collected more than 4 days after vaccination. The rearrangement uses TRBV7-9 and TRBJ2-7; 8 bases align to TRBD1. CDR3 amino acids: CASSFGQGSSEQYF. CDR3 sequence (DNA): TGTGCCAGCAGCTTTGGACAGGGTTCGTCCGAGCAGTACTTC.